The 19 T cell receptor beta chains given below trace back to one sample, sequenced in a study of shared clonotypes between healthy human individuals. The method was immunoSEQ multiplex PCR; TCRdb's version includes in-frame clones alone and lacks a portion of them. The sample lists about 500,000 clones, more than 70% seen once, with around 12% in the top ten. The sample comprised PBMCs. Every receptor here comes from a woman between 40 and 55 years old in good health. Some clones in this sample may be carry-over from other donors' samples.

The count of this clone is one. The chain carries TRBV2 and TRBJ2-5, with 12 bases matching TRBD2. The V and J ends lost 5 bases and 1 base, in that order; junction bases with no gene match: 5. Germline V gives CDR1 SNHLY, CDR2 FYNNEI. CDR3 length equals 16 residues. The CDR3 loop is CASSSRLAGVQETQYF. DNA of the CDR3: TGTGCCAGCAGTTCAAGACTAGCGGGGGTCCAAGAGACCCAGTACTTC. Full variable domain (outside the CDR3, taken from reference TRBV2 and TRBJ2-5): EPEVTQTPSHQVTQMGQEVILRCVPISNHLYFYWYRQILGQKVEFLVSFYNNEISEKSEIFDDQFSVERPDGSNFTLKIRSTKLEDSAMYFCASSSRLAGVQETQYFGPGTRLLVL.

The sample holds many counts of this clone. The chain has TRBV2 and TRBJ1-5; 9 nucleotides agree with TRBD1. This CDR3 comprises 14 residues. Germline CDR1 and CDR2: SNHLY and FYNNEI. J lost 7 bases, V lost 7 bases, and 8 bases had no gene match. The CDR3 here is CASMSTGGRQPQHF. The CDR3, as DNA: TGTGCCAGCATGTCTACAGGGGGCCGACAGCCCCAGCATTTT.

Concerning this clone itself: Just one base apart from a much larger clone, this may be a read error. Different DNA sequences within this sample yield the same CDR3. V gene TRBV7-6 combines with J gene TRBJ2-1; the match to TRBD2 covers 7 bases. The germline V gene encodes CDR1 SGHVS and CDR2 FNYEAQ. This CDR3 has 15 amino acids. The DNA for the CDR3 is TGCGCCAGCAGCTTGGGCGGGAGTATCTACAATGAGCAGTTCTTC. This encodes CASSLGGSIYNEQFF.

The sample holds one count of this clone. DNA for the CDR3: TGTGCCAGCAGTGAGCCGGGCGGGAGCGAGCAGTACTTC. It encodes CASSEPGGSEQYF. The chain employs TRBV6-1 and TRBJ2-7; 7 nucleotides match TRBD2. Germline values: CDR1 MNHNS, CDR2 SASEGT. The trim removed 3 bases at V and 6 bases at J, leaving 5 bases unmatched. The CDR3 sequence is 13 residues long.

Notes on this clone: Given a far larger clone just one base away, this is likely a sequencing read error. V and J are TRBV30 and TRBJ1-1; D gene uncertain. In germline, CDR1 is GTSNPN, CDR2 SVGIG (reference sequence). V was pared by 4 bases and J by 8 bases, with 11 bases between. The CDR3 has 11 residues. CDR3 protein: CAWTNVREAFF. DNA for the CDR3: TGTGCCTGGACTAATGTAAGGGAAGCTTTCTTT.

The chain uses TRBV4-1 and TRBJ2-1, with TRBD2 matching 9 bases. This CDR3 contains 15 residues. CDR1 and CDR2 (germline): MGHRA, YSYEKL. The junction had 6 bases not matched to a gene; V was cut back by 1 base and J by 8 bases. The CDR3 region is CASSQVLAGFHEQFF. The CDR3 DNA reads TGCGCCAGCAGCCAAGTTCTAGCGGGATTTCATGAGCAGTTCTTC.

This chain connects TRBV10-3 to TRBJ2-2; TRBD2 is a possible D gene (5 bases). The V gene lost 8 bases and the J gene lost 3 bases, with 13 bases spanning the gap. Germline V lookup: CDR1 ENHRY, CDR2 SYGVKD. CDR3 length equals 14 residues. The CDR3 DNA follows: TGTGCCATCTTAGGACTCAAGGACACCGGGGAGCTGTTTTTT. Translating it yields CAILGLKDTGELFF.

The chain's CDR3 is CASSLHGTREQYF. The DNA of the CDR3 is TGTGCCAGCAGCTTACATGGGACCCGAGAGCAGTACTTC. This rearrangement joins TRBV7-2 to TRBJ2-7, with D perhaps given as TRBD1 or TRBD2 (5 bases each). The CDR3 contains 13 residues. V shed 2 bases and J shed 7 bases, with 12 bases lying between them. Germline CDR1 reads SGHTA; CDR2 reads FQGNSA. Based on the CDR3 plus reference TRBV7-2 and TRBJ2-7, the full variable domain is GAGVSQSPSNKVTEKGKDVELRCDPISGHTALYWYRQSLGQGLEFLIYFQGNSAPDKSGLPSDRFSAERTGGSVSTLTIQRTQQEDSAVYLCASSLHGTREQYFGPGTRLTVT.

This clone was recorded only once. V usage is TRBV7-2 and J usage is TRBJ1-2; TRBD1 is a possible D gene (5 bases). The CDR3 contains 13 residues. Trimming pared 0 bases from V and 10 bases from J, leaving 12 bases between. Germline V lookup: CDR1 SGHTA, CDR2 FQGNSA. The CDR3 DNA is TGTGCCAGCAGCTTAGCGCATCCGGGGACCTACACCTTC. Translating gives CASSLAHPGTYTF.

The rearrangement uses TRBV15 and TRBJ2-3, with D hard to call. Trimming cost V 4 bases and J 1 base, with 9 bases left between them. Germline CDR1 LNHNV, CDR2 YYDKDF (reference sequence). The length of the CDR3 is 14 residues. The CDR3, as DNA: TGTGCCACCAGCAATCTCCGGGGCACAGATACGCAGTATTTT. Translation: CATSNLRGTDTQYF.

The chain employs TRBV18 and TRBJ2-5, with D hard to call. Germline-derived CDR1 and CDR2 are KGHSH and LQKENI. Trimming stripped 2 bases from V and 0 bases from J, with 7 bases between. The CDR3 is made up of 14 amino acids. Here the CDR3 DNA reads TGTGCCAGCTCACCAGGGTGGGACCAAGAGACCCAGTACTTC. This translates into CASSPGWDQETQYF.

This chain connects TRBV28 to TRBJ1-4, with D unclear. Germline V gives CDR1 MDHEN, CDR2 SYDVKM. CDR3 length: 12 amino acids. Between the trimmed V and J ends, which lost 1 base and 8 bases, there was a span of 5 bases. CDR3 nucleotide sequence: TGTGCCAGCAGTTTATCCGGGGAAAAACTGTTTTTT. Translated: CASSLSGEKLFF. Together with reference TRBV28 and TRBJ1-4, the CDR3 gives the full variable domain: DVKVTQSSRYLVKRTGEKVFLECVQDMDHENMFWYRQDPGLGLRLIYFSYDVKMKEKGDIPEGYSVSREKKERFSLILESASTNQTSMYLCASSLSGEKLFFGSGTQLSVL.

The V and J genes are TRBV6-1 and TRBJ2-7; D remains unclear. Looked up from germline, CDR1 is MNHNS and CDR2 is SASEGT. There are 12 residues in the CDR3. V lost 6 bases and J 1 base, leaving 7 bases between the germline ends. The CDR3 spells CASREISYEQYF. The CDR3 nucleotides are TGTGCCAGCAGAGAGATTTCCTACGAGCAGTACTTC.

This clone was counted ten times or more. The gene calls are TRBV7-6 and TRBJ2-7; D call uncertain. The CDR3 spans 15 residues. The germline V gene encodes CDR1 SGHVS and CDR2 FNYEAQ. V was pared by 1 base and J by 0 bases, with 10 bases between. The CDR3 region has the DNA TGTGCCAGCAGCTTAGAGGTGCTTGGCTCCTACGAGCAGTACTTC. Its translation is CASSLEVLGSYEQYF.

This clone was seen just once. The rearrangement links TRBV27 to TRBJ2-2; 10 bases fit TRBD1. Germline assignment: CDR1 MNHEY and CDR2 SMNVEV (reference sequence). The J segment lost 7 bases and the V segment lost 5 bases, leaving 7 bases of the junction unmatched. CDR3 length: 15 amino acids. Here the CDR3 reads CASSPLRTGGGELFF. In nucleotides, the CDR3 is TGTGCCAGCAGTCCCCTTAGGACAGGGGGCGGGGAGCTGTTTTTT.

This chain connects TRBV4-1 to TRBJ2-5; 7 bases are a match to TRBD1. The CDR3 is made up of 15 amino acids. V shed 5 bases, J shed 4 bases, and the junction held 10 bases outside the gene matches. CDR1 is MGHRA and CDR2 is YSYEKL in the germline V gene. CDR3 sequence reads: CASSTDRGGAETQYF. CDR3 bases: TGCGCCAGCAGCACTGATAGAGGGGGCGCAGAGACCCAGTACTTC.

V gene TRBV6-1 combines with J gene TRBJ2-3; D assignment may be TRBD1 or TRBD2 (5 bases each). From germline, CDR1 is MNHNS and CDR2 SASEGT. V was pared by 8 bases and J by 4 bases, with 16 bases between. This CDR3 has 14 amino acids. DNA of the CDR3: TGTGCCAGCGACGGGGCGCACTGGGCAGATACGCAGTATTTT. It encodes CASDGAHWADTQYF.

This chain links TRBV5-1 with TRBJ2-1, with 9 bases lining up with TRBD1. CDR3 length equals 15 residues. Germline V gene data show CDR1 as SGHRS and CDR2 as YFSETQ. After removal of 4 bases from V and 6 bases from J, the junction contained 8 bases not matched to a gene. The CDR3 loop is CASSRGQGVTNEQFF. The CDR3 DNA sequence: TGCGCCAGCAGCCGGGGACAGGGTGTTACCAATGAGCAGTTCTTC. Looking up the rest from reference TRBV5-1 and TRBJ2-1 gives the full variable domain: KAGVTQTPRYLIKTRGQQVTLSCSPISGHRSVSWYQQTPGQGLQFLFEYFSETQRNKGNFPGRFSGRQFSNSRSEMNVSTLELGDSALYLCASSRGQGVTNEQFFGPGTRLTVL.

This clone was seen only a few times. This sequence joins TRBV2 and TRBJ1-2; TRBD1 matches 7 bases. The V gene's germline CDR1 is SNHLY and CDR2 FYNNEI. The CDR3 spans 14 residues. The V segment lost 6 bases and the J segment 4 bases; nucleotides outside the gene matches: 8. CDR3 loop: CASSNRGAFYGYTF. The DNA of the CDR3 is TGTGCCAGCAGCAACAGGGGTGCGTTCTATGGCTACACCTTC.